The source of this TCR beta chain is a study of shared clonotypes between healthy human individuals. Study overall: Three plates were used per donor for CD4 naive, three for CD4 memory, two for CD8 naive and one for CD8 memory. Findings of the study overall: The authors expected sequencing depth to affect clonotype sharing among donors.

The CDR3 is made up of 12 amino acids. V lost 4 bases to trimming and J lost 4 bases, with 10 bases between them. CDR1 and CDR2 from the germline V gene are SQVTM and ANQGSEA. As regards this clone: Its antigen is not known.

Some 27,000 T cell genomes, or about 0.2 ug DNA, went into the sorted-subset replicate PCRs. TCRdb's copy holds only in-frame clones and misses some; the assay was immunoSEQ multiplex PCR. The sample yields some 500,000 clones, approximately 95% seen once. The chain links TRBV29-1 to TRBJ2-5; TRBD1 or TRBD2 may be the D gene (6 bases each). This TCR derives from a woman aged 25-40 years in good health. Sequencing was carried out using naive CD4+ T cells sorted from blood. The subset here: CD45RA+ positively selected. CDR3 protein: CSVVGGPETQYF. In nucleotides, the CDR3 is TGCAGCGTTGTGGGGGGCCCAGAGACCCAGTACTTC.